This T cell receptor (beta chain) was documented in a study of T cell responses to AZD1222 COVID-19 vaccine. For the study at large: Second doses at about 4 or about 12 weeks were pooled.

Findings of the study overall: White British people made up most donors, females outnumbered males, and clonal diversity was possibly underestimated. There were vaccine-associated CD4 TCRs across spike, dominant at 160-218 and 743-854. Variant regions that are unmutated are reportedly the target of nearly half of spike-specific TCRs.

TCRdb's copy holds only in-frame clones and misses some; the assay was immunoSEQ multiplex PCR. The profile shows approximately 120,000 clones, roughly 91% of them singletons. This clone has a handful of counts. Its antigen is still unknown. This clonotype was sampled from an adult in good health. The sequencing here drew on peripheral blood, taken on day 0 of AZD1222 vaccination.

CDR3 region: CASSYSGTSGDYEQYF. CDR3 DNA sequence: TGTGCCAGCAGTTACTCAGGGACTAGCGGGGACTACGAGCAGTACTTC. This sequence joins TRBV6-2 or TRBV6-3 and TRBJ2-7, with 13 bases fitting TRBD2. Per the germline V gene, CDR1 is MNHEY and CDR2 is SVGEGT. Unmatched junction bases numbered 2, after V lost 0 bases and J lost 3 bases. The CDR3 runs 16 residues.